The T cell receptor (beta chain) under discussion was sequenced for a study of radiotherapy plus CTLA-4 blockade in lung cancer. As for the study in general: Disease control was present in under 35% of patients, and objective responses in approximately 20%. Findings of the study overall: Reports state that early shifts in blood T cell clones, with interferon-beta, best predicted response. TCR clones of tumor origin grew in blood after radiotherapy plus ipilimumab.

Deletions cut 4 bases from V and 8 bases from J, with 14 bases between. The germline CDR1 and CDR2 sequences are SGHTA and FQGNSA. This CDR3 region has 13 residues. Each patient with chemo-refractory metastatic non-small-cell lung cancer was treated with focal radiation plus CTLA-4 blockade using ipilimumab. This clone was counted a single time. Its antigen remains unknown. Generated by immunoSEQ multiplex PCR, the TCRdb table keeps only in-frame clones and is missing some. The sample lists over 30,000 clones, more than 70% occurring once. The sequence derives from a human donor with non-small cell lung cancer that progressed on radiotherapy plus ipilimumab. The starting material was peripheral blood, obtained from a patient treated with radiotherapy plus ipilimumab. The J gene is TRBJ1-2, the V gene TRBV7-2; D gene unclear. Written as DNA, the CDR3 is TGTGCCAGCAGCTCGGCCTCGGCGGGGGGCTACACCTTC. The encoded protein is CASSSASAGGYTF. The full variable domain, with the rest looked up from reference TRBV7-2 and TRBJ1-2, is GAGVSQSPSNKVTEKGKDVELRCDPISGHTALYWYRQSLGQGLEFLIYFQGNSAPDKSGLPSDRFSAERTGGSVSTLTIQRTQQEDSAVYLCASSSASAGGYTFGSGTRLTVV.